This T cell receptor (beta chain) is from a study of T cells in Graves' hyperthyroidism and ophthalmopathy. Study-wide points: A model of 13 V-J features distinguished ophthalmopathy from stable hyperthyroidism.

Clinical symptoms, serum thyroxine and TRAb, thyroid ultrasound and orbital computed tomography together formed the diagnostic basis. As concerns this clonotype: Its target is unknown.

Per the germline V gene, CDR1 is LNHDA and CDR2 is SQIVND (reference sequence). With 4 bases removed from V and 5 bases from J, the gap between germline ends came to 15 bases. There are 14 residues in the CDR3. The investigators amplified TCR beta CDR3 regions from RNA transcripts. A first-round RT-PCR of the TCR CDR3 used the HTBI primer set. TCRdb independently ran MiXCR on the multiplex PCR reads; one entry per CDR3 protein. The data show 700,000 or so distinct CDR3 sequences, 15% to 20% seen once. The clonotype comes from a man aged 18 to 30 with Graves' hyperthyroidism. Material for sequencing was blood. The chain uses TRBV19 and TRBJ2-7; D is undetermined. The CDR3 spells CASSTGHPYHEQYF. CDR3 DNA: TGTGCCAGTAGTACCGGGCATCCCTACCACGAGCAGTACTTC.